Below, 32 T cell receptor beta chains from the same sample are listed, as sequenced in a study of cytomegalovirus exposure and HLA in healthy donors. With 60 Vbeta and 13 Jbeta primers, the PCR was carried out. Sequencing used immunoSEQ multiplex PCR; TCRdb keeps in-frame clones, though not all of them. The sample contains roughly 230,000 clones, around 90% of which appear only once. Source material: PBMCs. The source of these receptors is a girl aged 2-10 years in good health and CMV-seronegative.

The V and J genes are TRBV5-4 and TRBJ2-1; 13 bases line up with TRBD2. Trimming took 3 bases from V and 6 from J; bases not matched to a gene: 9. Germline-derived CDR1 and CDR2 are SGHNT and YYREEE (reference sequence). The CDR3 has 17 residues. Here the CDR3 DNA reads TGTGCCAGCAGCTCGGCCCCGGGACTAGCGGGGATCAATGAGCAGTTCTTC. It translates to CASSSAPGLAGINEQFF.

The rearrangement joins TRBV2 to TRBJ2-7; D remains unclear. In germline, CDR1 is SNHLY, CDR2 FYNNEI. This CDR3 is 12 amino acids long. Trimming removed 11 bases from V and 0 bases from J, with 11 bases in between. CDR3 in amino acids: CARKDNSYEQYF. CDR3 bases: TGTGCCCGGAAAGACAACTCCTACGAGCAGTACTTC.

This chain connects TRBV5-1 to TRBJ1-4, with 9 positions matching TRBD1. This CDR3 is built from 14 residues. With V trimmed by 4 bases and J by 8 bases, 6 bases remained unmatched. Germline CDR1 SGHRS, CDR2 YFSETQ. The CDR3 nucleotides are TGCGCCAGCAGCAGGACAGGGGCGAAGGAAAAACTGTTTTTT. Translating it yields CASSRTGAKEKLFF.

CDR3 sequence (DNA): TGTGCCAGCAGTGGGGGGCGCGACACTGAAGCTTTCTTT. This sequence encodes CASSGGRDTEAFF. V is TRBV6-1 and J is TRBJ1-1; maybe TRBD1 (6 bases). This CDR3 has 13 residues. Germline CDR1 MNHNS, CDR2 SASEGT. V lost 4 bases and J 3 bases, leaving 9 bases between the germline ends.

J is TRBJ1-2 and V is TRBV4-2; 12 positions agree with TRBD1. The V gene end was trimmed by 5 bases and the J gene end by 2 bases; junction bases not matched to a gene: 9. This CDR3 is 17 amino acids long. Germline loops: CDR1 LGHNA, CDR2 YNFKEQ. The CDR3 loop is CASSSGTGGGVNYGYTF. The CDR3, as DNA: TGTGCCAGCAGCTCCGGGACAGGGGGCGGTGTAAACTATGGCTACACCTTC.

J is TRBJ2-1 and V is TRBV18; the D gene is possibly TRBD2 (5 bases). V gave up 4 bases and J gave up 0 bases, with 7 bases separating them. The CDR3 contains 14 residues. Germline CDR1 KGHSH, CDR2 LQKENI. CDR3 region: CASSRLASYNEQFF. CDR3 DNA: TGTGCCAGCTCACGCCTAGCCTCCTACAATGAGCAGTTCTTC.

The chain recombines TRBV5-1 with TRBJ2-7; 9 bases are shared with TRBD1. The CDR3 consists of 15 residues. Germline trimming cut 3 bases from V and 5 bases from J; bases unmatched to any gene: 9. Germline CDR1 is SGHRS and CDR2 is YFSETQ. This CDR3 reads CASSSRQGVFHEQYF. In nucleotides, the CDR3 is TGCGCCAGCAGCTCTCGACAGGGGGTATTTCACGAGCAGTACTTC.

V and J are TRBV11-2 and TRBJ2-3; TRBD2 aligns across 7 bases. Unmatched junction bases numbered 10, after V lost 0 bases and J lost 4 bases. This CDR3 contains 17 residues. Germline CDR1 SGHAT, CDR2 FQNNGV. The CDR3 DNA sequence: TGTGCCAGCAGCTTAGATCAATGGGGCGGGGGACCAGATACGCAGTATTTT. It is translated as CASSLDQWGGGPDTQYF.

The chain is built from TRBV5-1 and TRBJ2-4; maybe TRBD1 (5 bases). CDR1 is SGHRS and CDR2 is YFSETQ in the germline V gene. The CDR3 has 17 residues. Trimming left V 0 bases short and J 2 bases short, with 15 bases between. The chain's CDR3 is CASSLAISTGSKNIQYF. Written as DNA, the CDR3 is TGCGCCAGCAGCTTGGCCATAAGTACAGGCTCCAAAAACATTCAGTACTTC.

V and J are TRBV15 and TRBJ2-2; D ambiguous. Trimming removed 0 bases at V and 7 bases at J, with 15 bases between. The germline V gene has CDR1 LNHNV and CDR2 YYDKDF (reference sequence). CDR3 length: 16 residues. Here the CDR3 reads CATSRDAQSRVGELFF. The CDR3 DNA reads TGTGCCACCAGCAGAGATGCCCAGAGCCGGGTCGGGGAGCTGTTTTTT.

In the case of this clone: Other DNA variants within this sample encode the same CDR3. The chain carries TRBV6-1 and TRBJ2-7; 9 nucleotides line up with TRBD2. The germline V gene has CDR1 MNHNS and CDR2 SASEGT. The CDR3 has 13 amino acids. Trimming cost V 5 bases and J 2 bases; bases outside gene matches: 1. The CDR3 DNA sequence: TGTGCCAGCAGTTTAGCGGGAGCCTACGAGCAGTACTTC. Amino acid sequence: CASSLAGAYEQYF.

In the case of this clone: An end of the junction differs from the germline gene, which may be a read error. V gene TRBV7-9 combines with J gene TRBJ1-6; 7 bases are shared with TRBD1. Germline CDR1 SEHNR, CDR2 FQNEAQ (reference sequence). The CDR3 loop spans 12 amino acids. The CDR3 DNA reads TGTTCCAGCAGCTTAGGGGGCTCACCCCTCCACTTT. Encoded protein: CSSSLGGSPLHF.

The chain employs TRBV27 and TRBJ2-3; D call uncertain. V was clipped by 0 bases and J by 3 bases, with 10 bases between them. CDR3 size: 15 residues. From germline, CDR1 is MNHEY and CDR2 SMNVEV (reference sequence). CDR3 loop: CASSLSYRQTDTQYF. For the CDR3, the DNA is TGTGCCAGCAGTTTATCCTATCGACAAACAGATACGCAGTATTTT.

This clone was recorded a few times. The genes are TRBV5-4 and TRBJ2-5; TRBD2 matches at 12 bases. The CDR3 extends over 15 amino acids. Germline CDR1 reads SGHNT; CDR2 reads YYREEE (reference sequence). With V trimmed by 4 bases and J by 1 base, 2 bases remained unmatched. Written as DNA, the CDR3 is TGTGCCAGCAGCGCTAGCGGGAGGGGCCAAGAGACCCAGTACTTC. Its translation is CASSASGRGQETQYF. The full variable domain, completed using reference TRBV5-4 and TRBJ2-5, is ETGVTQSPTHLIKTRGQQVTLRCSSQSGHNTVSWYQQALGQGPQFIFQYYREEENGRGNFPPRFSGLQFPNYSSELNVNALELDDSALYLCASSASGRGQETQYFGPGTRLLVL.

The gene calls are TRBV30 and TRBJ2-1; 10 nucleotides agree with TRBD2. Looked up from germline, CDR1 is GTSNPN and CDR2 is SVGIG (reference sequence). The V and J ends lost 2 bases and 4 bases, in that order; junction bases with no gene match: 5. CDR3 size: 15 residues. CDR3 sequence (DNA): TGTGCCTGGAGTCCGGGACTAGCGTTGTACAATGAGCAGTTCTTC. As protein: CAWSPGLALYNEQFF.

This chain uses TRBV4-1 with TRBJ2-3; 9 bases map to TRBD2. CDR3 length equals 16 residues. Germline V lookup: CDR1 MGHRA, CDR2 YSYEKL. J was trimmed by 5 bases and V by 4 bases; bases with no gene match: 10. The CDR3 reads CASSRESGGLKDTQYF. The DNA for the CDR3 is TGCGCCAGCAGCCGGGAAAGCGGGGGGCTTAAAGATACGCAGTATTTT.

The V call is TRBV25-1, the J call TRBJ1-4, with 8 bases identical to TRBD1. Germline CDR1 reads MGHDK; CDR2 reads SYGVNS. The CDR3 runs to 15 residues. The J segment lost 4 bases and the V segment lost 5 bases, leaving 6 bases of the junction unmatched. The CDR3 sequence is CASSPSDRGNEKLFF. DNA for the CDR3: TGTGCCAGCAGTCCGTCAGACAGGGGTAATGAAAAACTGTTTTTT.

The chain recombines TRBV5-4 with TRBJ2-5; 11 bases fit TRBD2. The CDR3 sequence is 15 residues long. J lost 5 bases, V lost 2 bases, and 5 bases had no gene match. CDR1 is SGHNT, CDR2 YYREEE, per germline (reference sequence). CDR3 nucleotide sequence: TGTGCCAGCAGCTTTGTTGCTAGCGGGGGGGAGACCCAGTACTTC. Protein: CASSFVASGGETQYF.

The J gene is TRBJ2-7, the V gene TRBV6-1; D gene uncertain. Between the trimmed V and J ends, which lost 1 base and 3 bases, there was a span of 4 bases. The CDR3 spans 12 residues. The V gene's germline CDR1 is MNHNS and CDR2 SASEGT. CDR3 sequence reads: CASSEGGYEQYF. CDR3 DNA sequence: TGTGCCAGCAGTGAAGGCGGCTACGAGCAGTACTTC.

This rearrangement joins TRBV10-3 to TRBJ2-7; 7 bases agree with TRBD2. V was pared by 7 bases and J by 3 bases, with 9 bases of the junction left unmatched. This CDR3 is built from 14 residues. The germline gives CDR1 ENHRY, CDR2 SYGVKD. CDR3 nucleotide sequence: TGTGCCATCACAGGCGGGGCGGGGGACTACGAGCAGTACTTC. The encoded protein is CAITGGAGDYEQYF.

The chain recombines TRBV19 with TRBJ2-7; 14 bases agree with TRBD2. Germline assignment: CDR1 LNHDA and CDR2 SQIVND (reference sequence). Trimming took 5 bases from V and 5 from J; bases not matched to a gene: 5. CDR3 length: 15 amino acids. Here the CDR3 reads CASSAGTSGSHEQYF. CDR3 bases: TGTGCCAGTAGTGCGGGGACTAGCGGGAGCCACGAGCAGTACTTC.

This chain connects TRBV20-1 to TRBJ1-6; TRBD1 might be the D (6 bases). V was shortened by 6 bases and J by 13 bases, with 13 bases between the two germline ends. This CDR3 region has 11 residues. CDR1 DFQATT and CDR2 SNEGSKA come from the germline V gene (reference sequence). The CDR3 loop is CSAIQGAPLHF. CDR3 DNA: TGCAGTGCGATACAGGGCGCGCCCCTCCACTTT.

This chain links TRBV6-1 with TRBJ2-2; 9 bases fit TRBD1. The CDR3 has 17 amino acids. Looked up from germline, CDR1 is MNHNS and CDR2 is SASEGT. V was clipped by 2 bases and J by 6 bases; unmatched bases: 10. CDR3 loop: CASSERRDRVGPGELFF. CDR3 coding DNA: TGTGCCAGCAGTGAACGGAGGGACAGGGTCGGCCCCGGGGAGCTGTTTTTT.

This clone has a single count. The V gene is TRBV11-2, the J gene TRBJ1-3; TRBD1 matches 9 bases. CDR3 length: 15 residues. Germline values: CDR1 SGHAT, CDR2 FQNNGV. V was pared by 5 bases and J by 5 bases, with 7 bases of the junction left unmatched. In DNA, the CDR3 is TGTGCCAGCAGCCCTCCAGGACAGGGGAGAAACACCATATATTTT. Its translation is CASSPPGQGRNTIYF.

The chain employs TRBV7-3 and TRBJ2-1; D might be TRBD2 (6 bases). Germline V gives CDR1 SGHTA, CDR2 FQGTGA. V shed 0 bases and J shed 2 bases, with 11 bases lying between them. This CDR3 has 16 residues. The CDR3 spells CASSLTGTGAYNEQFF. CDR3 nucleotide sequence: TGTGCCAGCAGCTTAACGGGGACGGGGGCCTACAATGAGCAGTTCTTC.

The chain couples TRBV6-6 to TRBJ2-5; D is perhaps TRBD1 (6 bases). Germline CDR1 reads MNHNY; CDR2 reads SVGAGI (reference sequence). The CDR3 contains 16 residues. Trimming took off 4 bases at V and 3 bases at J, with 18 bases between the two ends. In nucleotides, the CDR3 is TGTGCCAGCAGTTTATCGACTGGATACAGGGAAGAGACCCAGTACTTC. It encodes CASSLSTGYREETQYF.

This clone occurred once. The chain has TRBV7-9 and TRBJ2-7; 10 bases line up with TRBD2. Germline V gene lookup returns CDR1 SEHNR and CDR2 FQNEAQ (reference sequence). Losses at the gene ends were 3 bases for V and 1 base for J; bases not matched to a gene: 6. The CDR3 is made up of 16 amino acids. The CDR3 DNA is TGTGCCAGCAGCTTGGTATCTAGCGGGAGTTCCTACGAGCAGTACTTC. Translated, it gives CASSLVSSGSSYEQYF.

The chain links TRBV29-1 to TRBJ2-1; D unresolved. CDR3 length: 14 amino acids. Germline CDR1 is SQVTM and CDR2 is ANQGSEA. Deletions cut 7 bases from V and 4 bases from J, with 17 bases between. In DNA form, the CDR3 reads TGCAGCGCTTGGTTTCCCGGGTCGTACAATGAGCAGTTCTTC. This sequence encodes CSAWFPGSYNEQFF.

This chain links TRBV6-1 with TRBJ1-5; 9 bases are a match to TRBD1. This CDR3 contains 14 residues. The germline gives CDR1 MNHNS, CDR2 SASEGT. The trim removed 8 bases at V and 4 bases at J, leaving 6 bases unmatched. CDR3 in amino acids: CASGTGPVNQPQHF. CDR3 in DNA: TGTGCCAGCGGGACAGGGCCTGTAAATCAGCCCCAGCATTTT.

V and J are TRBV6-1 and TRBJ1-5; perhaps TRBD1 as D (5 bases). Germline V gene lookup returns CDR1 MNHNS and CDR2 SASEGT. Trimming took off 2 bases at V and 2 bases at J, with 10 bases between the two ends. This CDR3 has 15 amino acids. Here the CDR3 DNA reads TGTGCCAGCAGTGAAAGGAGGGGTGGCAATCAGCCCCAGCATTTT. It specifies CASSERRGGNQPQHF.

The chain employs TRBV27 and TRBJ2-3; TRBD2 aligns across 9 bases. The CDR3 extends over 17 amino acids. CDR1 and CDR2 from the germline V gene are MNHEY and SMNVEV (reference sequence). J lost 2 bases, V lost 6 bases, and 12 bases had no gene match. The CDR3 loop is CASSPHAGGISTDTQYF. DNA for the CDR3: TGTGCCAGCAGCCCCCACGCGGGGGGGATTTCCACAGATACGCAGTATTTT.

V and J are TRBV10-2 and TRBJ1-6, with 9 positions matching TRBD1. Germline assignment: CDR1 WSHSY and CDR2 SAAADI. The trim removed 6 bases at V and 5 bases at J, leaving 2 bases unmatched. This CDR3 spans 14 amino acids. The CDR3 loop reads CASRRTGDNSPLHF. In nucleotides, the CDR3 is TGCGCCAGCAGGCGGACAGGGGATAATTCACCCCTCCACTTT.